This T cell receptor beta chain comes out of a study of shared clonotypes between healthy human individuals. TCRdb keeps only in-frame clones here, not all; method: immunoSEQ multiplex PCR. In the table there are about 660,000 clones, around 74% of which are singletons. The study, taken as a whole, reports: Naive subsets typically showed greater estimated richness than memory subsets.

Notes on this clone: The antigen is unknown.

The germline V gene encodes CDR1 SGHRS and CDR2 YFSETQ. The length of the CDR3 is 14 residues. Trimming left V 4 bases short and J 1 base short, with 11 bases between. V gene TRBV5-1 combines with J gene TRBJ2-5; no definite D call. The receptor's source is a woman aged 25 to 39 in good health. Sequenced sample: memory CD4+ T cells sorted from blood. The subset denotes: CD45RA-negative fraction. The CDR3 bases are TGCGCCAGCAGCCCCGACCTCTTCCAAGAGACCCAGTACTTC. It is translated as CASSPDLFQETQYF.